These T cell receptor beta chains were read from a single sample in a study of shared clonotypes between healthy human individuals. This table comes from immunoSEQ multiplex PCR, and its TCRdb copy is limited to in-frame clones, with some not included. Counted here are a few million clones, approximately 95% occurring once; the ten biggest clones make up about 0.41%. The sample consisted of naive CD4+ T cells from PBMCs. The receptor source for this set is a man between 18 and 29 years old in good health. Some clones in this sample may be carry-over from other donors' samples. The CDR3 runs from the conserved cysteine through the conserved F or W. D genes are given only for firm matches. A clone size is listed for some rows: how often the clone was seen (once, few, many), or a class if it is expanded.

clone_size d_call j_call v_call cdr3_aa cdr3_nt
- - TRBJ1-1 TRBV27 CASRLDGGGDTEAFF TGTGCCAGCAGGCTAGACGGTGGAGGAGACACTGAAGCTTTCTTT
- TRBD1 TRBJ1-1 TRBV6-6 CASSLRQGTFF TGTGCCAGCAGTTTGAGACAGGGAACTTTCTTT
- - TRBJ1-3 TRBV5-4 CASSSPSREGRNTIYF TGTGCCAGCAGCTCTCCCAGCCGGGAGGGTAGAAACACCATATATTTT
- TRBD1 TRBJ2-1 TRBV7-9 CASSSRGTGTNEQFF TGTGCCAGCAGCTCGCGTGGGACAGGGACCAATGAGCAGTTCTTC
- - TRBJ1-5 TRBV28 CASDGAGEPQHF TGTGCCAGCGATGGGGCGGGTGAGCCCCAGCATTTT
- TRBD2 TRBJ2-7 TRBV23-1 CASSQGGRGETYEQYF TGCGCCAGCAGTCAAGGGGGTCGGGGGGAAACCTACGAGCAGTACTTC
- - TRBJ2-7 TRBV5-1 CASSLGSASSYEQYF TGCGCCAGCAGCTTGGGTAGCGCTAGCTCCTACGAGCAGTACTTC
- - TRBJ2-1 TRBV14 CASSDQLLYNEQFF TGTGCCAGCAGCGATCAGCTACTATACAATGAGCAGTTCTTC
- TRBD1 TRBJ2-5 TRBV19 CASSQRGTGGRETQYF TGTGCCAGTAGCCAACGTGGGACAGGGGGGCGAGAGACCCAGTACTTC
- - TRBJ1-3 TRBV6-6 CASLLEGERNTIYF TGTGCCAGTCTCCTGGAGGGGGAAAGAAACACCATATATTTT
- TRBD1 TRBJ1-5 TRBV2 CASRIGQARNQPQHF TGTGCCAGCAGGATTGGACAGGCCCGCAATCAGCCCCAGCATTTT
- - TRBJ2-7 TRBV7-6 CASSLETGPLGEQYF TGTGCCAGCAGCTTAGAAACCGGCCCCTTAGGAGAGCAGTACTTC
- TRBD2 TRBJ2-3 TRBV4-1 CASSQAGGTQYF TGCGCCAGCAGCCAAGCGGGAGGTACGCAGTATTTT
- - TRBJ2-7 TRBV19 CASSPSGHFYEQYF TGTGCCAGTAGCCCTTCCGGACATTTTTACGAGCAGTACTTC
once - TRBJ2-2 TRBV5-6 CASSPWWGVTTGELFF TGTGCCAGCAGCCCCTGGTGGGGGGTAACCACCGGGGAGCTGTTTTTT